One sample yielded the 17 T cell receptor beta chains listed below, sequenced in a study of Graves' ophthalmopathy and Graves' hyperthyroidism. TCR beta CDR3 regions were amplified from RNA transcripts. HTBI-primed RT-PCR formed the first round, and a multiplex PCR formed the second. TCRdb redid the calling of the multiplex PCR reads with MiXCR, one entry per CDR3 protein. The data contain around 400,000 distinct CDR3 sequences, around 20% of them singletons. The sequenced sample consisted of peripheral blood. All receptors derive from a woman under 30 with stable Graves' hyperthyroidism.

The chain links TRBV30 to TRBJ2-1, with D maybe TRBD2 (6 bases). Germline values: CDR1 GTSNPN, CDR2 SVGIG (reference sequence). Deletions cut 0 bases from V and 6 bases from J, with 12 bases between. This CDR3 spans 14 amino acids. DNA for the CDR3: TGTGCCTGGAGTGTATCCCAGGGAGGCAATGAGCAGTTCTTC. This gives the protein CAWSVSQGGNEQFF.

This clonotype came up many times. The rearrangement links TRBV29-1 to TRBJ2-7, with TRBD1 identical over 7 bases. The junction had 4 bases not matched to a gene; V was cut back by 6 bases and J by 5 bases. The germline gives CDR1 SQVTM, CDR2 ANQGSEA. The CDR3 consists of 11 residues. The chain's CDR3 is CSVDRDHEQYF. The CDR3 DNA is TGCAGCGTAGACAGGGACCACGAGCAGTACTTC.

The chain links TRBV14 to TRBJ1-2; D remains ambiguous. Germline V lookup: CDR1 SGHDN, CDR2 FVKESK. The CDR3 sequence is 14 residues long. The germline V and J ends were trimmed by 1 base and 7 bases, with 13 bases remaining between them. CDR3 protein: CASSQVATRSGYTF. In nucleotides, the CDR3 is TGTGCCAGCAGCCAAGTGGCAACGAGAAGTGGCTACACCTTC.

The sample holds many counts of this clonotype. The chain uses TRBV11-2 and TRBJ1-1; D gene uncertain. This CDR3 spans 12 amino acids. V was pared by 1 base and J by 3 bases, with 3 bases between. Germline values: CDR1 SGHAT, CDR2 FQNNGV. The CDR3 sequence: CASSLVYTEAFF. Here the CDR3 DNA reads TGTGCCAGCAGCTTAGTGTACACTGAAGCTTTCTTT.

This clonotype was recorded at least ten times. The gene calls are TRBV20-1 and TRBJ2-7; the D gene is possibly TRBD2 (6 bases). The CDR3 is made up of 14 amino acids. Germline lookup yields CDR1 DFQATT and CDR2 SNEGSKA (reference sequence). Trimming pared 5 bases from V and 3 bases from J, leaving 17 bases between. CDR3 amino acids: CSADRGGNFYEQYF. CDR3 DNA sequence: TGCAGTGCTGACCGTGGGGGGAACTTCTACGAGCAGTACTTC.

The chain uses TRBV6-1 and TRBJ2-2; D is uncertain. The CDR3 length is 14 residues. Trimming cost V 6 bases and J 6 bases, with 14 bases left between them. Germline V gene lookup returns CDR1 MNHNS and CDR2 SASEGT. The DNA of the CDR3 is TGTGCCAGCAGCCCCCCGGCCACATCCGGGGAGCTGTTTTTT. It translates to CASSPPATSGELFF.

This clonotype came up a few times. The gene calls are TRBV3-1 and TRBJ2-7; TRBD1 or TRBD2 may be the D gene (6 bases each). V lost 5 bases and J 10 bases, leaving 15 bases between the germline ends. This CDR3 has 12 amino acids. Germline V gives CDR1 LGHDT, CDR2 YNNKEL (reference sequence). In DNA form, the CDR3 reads TGTGCCAGCAGCGCCCAAAGGGGGGTCCAGTACTTC. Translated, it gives CASSAQRGVQYF.

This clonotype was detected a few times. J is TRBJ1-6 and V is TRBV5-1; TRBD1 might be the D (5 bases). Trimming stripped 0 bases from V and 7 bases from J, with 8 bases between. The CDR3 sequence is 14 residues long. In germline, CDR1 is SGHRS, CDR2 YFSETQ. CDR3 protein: CASSLGTQNSPLHF. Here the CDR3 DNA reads TGCGCCAGCAGCTTGGGGACACAAAATTCACCCCTCCACTTT.

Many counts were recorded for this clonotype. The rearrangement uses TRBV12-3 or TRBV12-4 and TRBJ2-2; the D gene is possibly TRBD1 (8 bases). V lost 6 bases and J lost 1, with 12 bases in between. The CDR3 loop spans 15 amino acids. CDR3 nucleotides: TGTGCCAGCAGGGGGGGGACAGGGAACACCGGGGAGCTGTTTTTT. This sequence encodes CASRGGTGNTGELFF.

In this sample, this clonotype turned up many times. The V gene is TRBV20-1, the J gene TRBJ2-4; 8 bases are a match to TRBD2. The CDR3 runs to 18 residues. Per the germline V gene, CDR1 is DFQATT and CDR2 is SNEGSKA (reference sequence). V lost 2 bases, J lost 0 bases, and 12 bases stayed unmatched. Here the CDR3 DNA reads TGCAGTGCTAGACCCGGGTTAGTAGCGGGACTAGCCAAAAACATTCAGTACTTC. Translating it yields CSARPGLVAGLAKNIQYF.

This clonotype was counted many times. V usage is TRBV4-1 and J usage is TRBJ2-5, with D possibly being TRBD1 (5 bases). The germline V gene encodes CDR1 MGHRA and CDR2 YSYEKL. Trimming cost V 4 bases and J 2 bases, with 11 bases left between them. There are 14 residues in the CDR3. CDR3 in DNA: TGCGCCAGCAGCCGTCCAGGGTGGCAAGAGACCCAGTACTTC. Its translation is CASSRPGWQETQYF.

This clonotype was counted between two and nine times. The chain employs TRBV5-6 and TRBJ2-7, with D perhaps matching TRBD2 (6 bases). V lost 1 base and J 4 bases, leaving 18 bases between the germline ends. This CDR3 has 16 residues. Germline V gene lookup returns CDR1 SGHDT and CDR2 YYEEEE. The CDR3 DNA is TGTGCCAGCAGCTTGAGCGGCGGGAAAGGAGGGTACGAGCAGTACTTC. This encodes CASSLSGGKGGYEQYF.

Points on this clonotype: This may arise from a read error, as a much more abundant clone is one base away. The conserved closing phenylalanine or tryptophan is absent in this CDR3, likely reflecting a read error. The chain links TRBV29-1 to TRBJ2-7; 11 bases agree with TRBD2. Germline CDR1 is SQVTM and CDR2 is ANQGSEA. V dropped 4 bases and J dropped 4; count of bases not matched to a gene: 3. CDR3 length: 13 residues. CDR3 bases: TGCAGCGTTGGGACTAGCGGGCAGTACGAGCAGTACTTG. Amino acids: CSVGTSGQYEQYL.

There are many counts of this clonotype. The CDR3 sequence is CASSDHSGANVLTF. The CDR3 DNA is TGTGCCAGCAGCGACCACTCTGGGGCCAACGTCCTGACTTTC. The chain recombines TRBV9 with TRBJ2-6; unclear D gene. V was clipped by 3 bases and J by 0 bases, with 4 bases between them. This CDR3 has 14 amino acids. The germline V gene encodes CDR1 SGDLS and CDR2 YYNGEE. Filled out from reference TRBV9 and TRBJ2-6, the complete variable domain reads DSGVTQTPKHLITATGQRVTLRCSPRSGDLSVYWYQQSLDQGLQFLIQYYNGEERAKGNILERFSAQQFPDLHSELNLSSLELGDSALYFCASSDHSGANVLTFGAGSRLTVL.

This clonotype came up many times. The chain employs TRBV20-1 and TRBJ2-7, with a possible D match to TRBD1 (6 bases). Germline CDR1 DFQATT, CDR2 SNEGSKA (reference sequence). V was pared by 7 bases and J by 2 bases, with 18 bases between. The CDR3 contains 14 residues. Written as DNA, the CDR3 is TGCAGTGTTAATACCAAGAACAGGGCCTACGAGCAGTACTTC. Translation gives CSVNTKNRAYEQYF.

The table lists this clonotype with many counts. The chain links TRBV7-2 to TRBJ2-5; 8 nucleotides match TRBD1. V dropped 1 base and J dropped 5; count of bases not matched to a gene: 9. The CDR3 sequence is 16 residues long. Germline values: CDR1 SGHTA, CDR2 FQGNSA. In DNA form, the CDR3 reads TGTGCCAGCAGCTTAGAGCGTCAGGGGGCGCGGGAGACCCAGTACTTC. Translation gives CASSLERQGARETQYF.

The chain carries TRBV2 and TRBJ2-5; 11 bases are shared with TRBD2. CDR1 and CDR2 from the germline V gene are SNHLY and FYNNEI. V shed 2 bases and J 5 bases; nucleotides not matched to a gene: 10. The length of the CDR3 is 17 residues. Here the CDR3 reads CASSEWGSGGADETQYF. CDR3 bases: TGTGCCAGCAGTGAATGGGGTAGCGGGGGGGCCGATGAGACCCAGTACTTC.